The 14 T cell receptor beta chains given below trace back to one sample, sequenced in a study of identical twins. TCRdb ran MiXCR on the 5' RACE reads and lists one entry per CDR3 protein. The data show fewer than 450,000 distinct CDR3 sequences, 9% seen once. The source material was naive T cells sorted from blood. Source of these receptors: a woman between 50 and 59 years old in good health.

In this sample, this clonotype turned up a few times. The V gene is TRBV6-5, the J gene TRBJ2-2; TRBD1 agrees at 7 bases. J was trimmed by 7 bases and V by 6 bases; bases with no gene match: 11. CDR1 and CDR2 from the germline V gene are MNHEY and SVGAGI. The CDR3 contains 15 residues. CDR3 nucleotides: TGTGCCAGCAGGCATTTGACAGGGATGGGCGGGGAGCTGTTTTTT. Translated, it gives CASRHLTGMGGELFF.

V is TRBV19 and J is TRBJ1-1; 7 bases match TRBD1. V gave up 3 bases and J gave up 7 bases; unmatched junction bases: 2. This CDR3 contains 12 residues. Germline assignment: CDR1 LNHDA and CDR2 SQIVND (reference sequence). This chain's CDR3 is CASSIGTDEAFF. CDR3 nucleotides: TGTGCCAGTAGTATTGGGACAGATGAAGCTTTCTTT.

This clonotype showed up just a few times. The chain joins TRBV24-1 to TRBJ2-7; D not certain. With 9 bases removed from V and 7 bases from J, the gap between germline ends came to 6 bases. The CDR3 length is 9 residues. CDR1 KGHDR and CDR2 SFDVKD come from the germline V gene. The CDR3 reads CATSREQYF. CDR3 sequence (DNA): TGTGCCACCTCGAGGGAGCAGTACTTC.

This clonotype was recorded a few times. The chain employs TRBV7-2 and TRBJ1-2; D gene ambiguous. The CDR3 runs to 12 residues. The germline V gene has CDR1 SGHTA and CDR2 FQGNSA. Deletions cut 3 bases from V and 7 bases from J, with 9 bases between. The CDR3 nucleotides read TGTGCCAGCAGCTTTACTTGGGGTGGCTACACCTTC. Translated, it gives CASSFTWGGYTF.

The CDR3 is CASSLLLVSYEQYV. The CDR3 bases are TGTGCCAGCAGCTTGCTTTTGGTCTCCTACGAGCAGTACGTC. The gene calls are TRBV2 and TRBJ2-7; D gene unclear. CDR1 is SNHLY, CDR2 FYNNEI, per germline. The CDR3 is 14 residues long. Trimming took off 6 bases at V and 0 bases at J, with 12 bases between the two ends.

Ten or more counts support this clonotype. The genes are TRBV5-1 and TRBJ2-2, with a possible D match to TRBD2 (5 bases). The CDR3 totals 14 residues. V lost 1 base and J lost 7, with 11 bases in between. Germline CDR1 reads SGHRS; CDR2 reads YFSETQ. The CDR3 spells CASSLTGNVGELFF. Here the CDR3 DNA reads TGCGCCAGCAGCTTGACGGGAAATGTCGGGGAGCTGTTTTTT.

This clonotype has a handful of counts. V and J are TRBV10-3 and TRBJ2-5, with 9 bases that match TRBD2. Unmatched junction bases numbered 9, after V lost 4 bases and J lost 0 bases. Germline CDR1 ENHRY, CDR2 SYGVKD. The CDR3 has 17 residues. The CDR3 sequence is CAISVSPLAGYQETQYF. DNA of the CDR3: TGTGCCATCAGTGTGTCCCCCCTAGCGGGGTACCAAGAGACCCAGTACTTC.

This clonotype was picked up many times. CDR3 DNA: TGTGCCAGCAGCCAAGATAACGGGATTACGCAGTATTTT. As protein: CASSQDNGITQYF. The V and J genes are TRBV14 and TRBJ2-3, with D perhaps TRBD2 (5 bases). The germline CDR1 and CDR2 sequences are SGHDN and FVKESK. V lost 0 bases and J lost 8, with 9 bases in between. The CDR3 has 13 residues.

This clonotype was seen more than once but under ten times. This sequence joins TRBV20-1 and TRBJ2-1; 12 nucleotides agree with TRBD2. The CDR3 is made up of 15 amino acids. V lost 5 bases, J lost 2 bases, and 4 bases stayed unmatched. Germline CDR1 is DFQATT and CDR2 is SNEGSKA (reference sequence). DNA of the CDR3: TGCAGTGCTGCGCCTAGCGGGAGGGCCTACAATGAGCAGTTCTTC. This encodes CSAAPSGRAYNEQFF.

The table lists this clonotype with many counts. The chain carries TRBV5-1 and TRBJ2-3; D is perhaps TRBD1 (7 bases). V shed 7 bases and J shed 6 bases, with 18 bases lying between them. Looked up from germline, CDR1 is SGHRS and CDR2 is YFSETQ. This CDR3 has 14 residues. CDR3 sequence: CASSRRQGGDTQYF. In nucleotides, the CDR3 is TGCGCCAGCTCCAGACGACAGGGAGGTGATACGCAGTATTTT.

At least ten counts were recorded for this clonotype. This chain links TRBV5-1 with TRBJ1-3; 7 nucleotides agree with TRBD1. The CDR3 consists of 14 residues. The trim removed 4 bases at V and 2 bases at J, leaving 3 bases unmatched. Germline assignment: CDR1 SGHRS and CDR2 YFSETQ. In DNA form, the CDR3 reads TGCGCCAGCAGCACCGGGACAGCTGGAAACACCATATATTTT. The encoded protein is CASSTGTAGNTIYF.

This clonotype was picked up a small number of times. The rearrangement joins TRBV20-1 to TRBJ2-5; 13 bases map to TRBD2. Germline-derived CDR1 and CDR2 are DFQATT and SNEGSKA (reference sequence). After removal of 4 bases from V and 2 bases from J, the junction contained 7 bases not matched to a gene. The length of the CDR3 is 16 residues. The DNA for the CDR3 is TGCAGTGCTAACCGACTAGCGGGAGGACGTCAAGAGACCCAGTACTTC. Residues: CSANRLAGGRQETQYF.

The V and J genes are TRBV27 and TRBJ1-2; tentative D call: TRBD1 (5 bases). The CDR3 has 12 residues. The V gene lost 11 bases and the J gene lost 8 bases, with 18 bases spanning the gap. Germline CDR1 and CDR2: MNHEY and SMNVEV (reference sequence). The CDR3 DNA is TGTGCCTCGATTGGCGGGGGAGGAGGCTACACCTTC. As protein: CASIGGGGGYTF.

V gene TRBV5-1 combines with J gene TRBJ2-3; the D is unclear. In germline, CDR1 is SGHRS, CDR2 YFSETQ. The V gene lost 6 bases and the J gene lost 2 bases, with 13 bases spanning the gap. This CDR3 comprises 14 residues. The chain's CDR3 is CASTSPAYTDTQYF. The CDR3 DNA is TGCGCCAGCACCTCTCCGGCCTACACAGATACGCAGTATTTT.